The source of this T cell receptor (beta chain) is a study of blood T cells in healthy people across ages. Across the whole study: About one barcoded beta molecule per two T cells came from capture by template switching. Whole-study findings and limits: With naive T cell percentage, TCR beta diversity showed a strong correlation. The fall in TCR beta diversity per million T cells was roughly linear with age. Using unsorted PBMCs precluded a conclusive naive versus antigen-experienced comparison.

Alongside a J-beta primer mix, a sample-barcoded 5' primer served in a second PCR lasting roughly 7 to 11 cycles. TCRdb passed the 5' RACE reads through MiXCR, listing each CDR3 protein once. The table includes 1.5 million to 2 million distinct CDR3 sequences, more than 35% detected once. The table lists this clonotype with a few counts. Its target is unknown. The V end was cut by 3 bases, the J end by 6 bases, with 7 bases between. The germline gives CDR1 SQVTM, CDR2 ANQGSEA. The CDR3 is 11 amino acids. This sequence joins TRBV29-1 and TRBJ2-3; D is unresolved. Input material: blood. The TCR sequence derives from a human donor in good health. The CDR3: CSVDSEDTQYF. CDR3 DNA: TGCAGCGTTGATTCGGAGGATACGCAGTATTTT.